These 15 T cell receptor beta chains were all obtained from the same sample, sequenced in a study of T cell changes during pregnancy in multiple sclerosis. The table came from immunoSEQ multiplex PCR; TCRdb's copy has only in-frame clones and leaves some out. This sample has roughly 46,000 clones, with around 80% found just once. This material consisted of CD4+ T cells from peripheral blood mononuclear cells, taken before pregnancy. All receptors come from a female donor with multiple sclerosis, enrolled in a pregnancy study.

V gene TRBV7-2 combines with J gene TRBJ1-2, with D perhaps TRBD1 (5 bases). The germline gives CDR1 SGHTA, CDR2 FQGNSA. The CDR3 spans 14 residues. The ends were cut back, 1 base at V and 10 bases at J, with 16 bases in the middle. CDR3: CASSLGSQGSLYTF. In nucleotides, the CDR3 is TGTGCCAGCAGCTTAGGGTCCCAGGGATCTCTCTACACCTTC.

The chain uses TRBV5-1 and TRBJ1-2; TRBD1 agrees at 10 bases. CDR1 and CDR2 from the germline V gene are SGHRS and YFSETQ. V dropped 3 bases and J dropped 5; count of bases not matched to a gene: 1. This CDR3 comprises 13 residues. The DNA for the CDR3 is TGCGCCAGCAGCTGGGACAGGGGATATGGCTACACCTTC. This codes for CASSWDRGYGYTF.

The gene calls are TRBV29-1 and TRBJ2-1; the match to TRBD1 covers 11 bases. Germline CDR1 and CDR2: SQVTM and ANQGSEA. CDR3 length: 14 residues. Trimming took 4 bases from V and 8 from J; bases not matched to a gene: 7. The CDR3 bases are TGCAGCGTTGTGGACAGGGGGCTTGTAGATGAGCAGTTCTTC. It codes for CSVVDRGLVDEQFF.

The rearrangement links TRBV11-2 to TRBJ1-2; TRBD1 might be the D (5 bases). Germline V lookup: CDR1 SGHAT, CDR2 FQNNGV. Trimming shortened V by 4 bases and J by 4 bases, and 16 bases separated the two germline ends. The CDR3 has 15 residues. CDR3 bases: TGTGCCAGCAGCTCCCTCAGGGAAGGGGCCTATGGCTACACCTTC. It yields the protein CASSSLREGAYGYTF.

The chain has TRBV27 and TRBJ2-3; possibly TRBD1 for D (7 bases). Trimming stripped 1 base from V and 1 base from J, with 18 bases between. This CDR3 is built from 18 residues. Germline CDR1 is MNHEY and CDR2 is SMNVEV (reference sequence). This CDR3 reads CASSLFARRGAGTDTQYF. CDR3 DNA sequence: TGTGCCAGCAGTTTATTCGCTCGCAGGGGGGCCGGCACAGATACGCAGTATTTT.

The chain couples TRBV5-1 to TRBJ2-5; 12 bases map to TRBD2. Germline values: CDR1 SGHRS, CDR2 YFSETQ. V lost 2 bases and J lost 5; bases outside the gene matches: 7. This CDR3 is built from 16 residues. The CDR3 sequence: CASSFGLAGSLETQYF. The CDR3 DNA sequence: TGCGCCAGCAGCTTCGGACTAGCGGGATCCTTGGAGACCCAGTACTTC.

The chain combines TRBV25-1 with TRBJ1-5; D might be TRBD1 (5 bases). Germline loops: CDR1 MGHDK, CDR2 SYGVNS. V was trimmed by 2 bases and J by 3 bases, leaving 8 bases between them. The length of the CDR3 is 14 residues. The CDR3 nucleotides are TGTGCCAGCAGTGAACAGGGAAACAATCAGCCCCAGCATTTT. It encodes CASSEQGNNQPQHF. Variable domain in full (rest from reference TRBV25-1 and TRBJ1-5): EADIYQTPRYLVIGTGKKITLECSQTMGHDKMYWYQQDPGMELHLIHYSYGVNSTEKGDLSSESTVSRIRTEHFPLTLESARPSHTSQYLCASSEQGNNQPQHFGDGTRLSIL.

This sequence joins TRBV14 and TRBJ1-1; no clear D. The CDR3 extends over 13 amino acids. The germline V gene has CDR1 SGHDN and CDR2 FVKESK. Deletions cut 5 bases from V and 2 bases from J, with 9 bases between. The CDR3 spells CASSFDFNTEAFF. For the CDR3, the DNA is TGTGCCAGCAGCTTTGACTTCAACACTGAAGCTTTCTTT.

The V gene is TRBV30, the J gene TRBJ2-3, with 7 nucleotides matching TRBD1. This CDR3 contains 13 residues. V shed 7 bases and J 2 bases; nucleotides not matched to a gene: 6. The germline V gene has CDR1 GTSNPN and CDR2 SVGIG (reference sequence). The CDR3 is CAYDRDNTDTQYF. For the CDR3, the DNA is TGTGCCTACGACAGGGACAACACAGATACGCAGTATTTT.

A single count supports this clone. The genes are TRBV30 and TRBJ1-2; a weak D match, TRBD1 (5 bases). V gave up 1 base and J gave up 2 bases, with 11 bases separating them. CDR1 and CDR2 from the germline V gene are GTSNPN and SVGIG (reference sequence). The CDR3 loop spans 14 amino acids. CDR3 nucleotide sequence: TGTGCCTGGAGTGCAGGGTTTCCCAACTATGGCTACACCTTC. This translates into CAWSAGFPNYGYTF.

The table lists this clone with a count of one. The rearrangement links TRBV14 to TRBJ2-5; tentatively, D is TRBD1 (5 bases). V lost 5 bases and J 2 bases, leaving 9 bases between the germline ends. The CDR3 has 13 amino acids. From germline, CDR1 is SGHDN and CDR2 FVKESK. The DNA of the CDR3 is TGTGCCAGCAGCAAACAGGTTCAAGAGACCCAGTACTTC. Amino acid sequence: CASSKQVQETQYF.

J is TRBJ2-7 and V is TRBV7-2; TRBD2 aligns across 8 bases. Germline CDR1 reads SGHTA; CDR2 reads FQGNSA. V lost 4 bases, J lost 3 bases, and 14 bases stayed unmatched. This CDR3 is built from 17 residues. Written as DNA, the CDR3 is TGTGCCAGCAGCTCCCCTTCCGACGGGGGGGGATTCTACGAGCAGTACTTC. It yields the protein CASSSPSDGGGFYEQYF.

The chain employs TRBV12-5 and TRBJ1-3, with a tentative D call TRBD1 (5 bases). Per germline, CDR1 LGHNT and CDR2 FRNRAP. Trimming removed 2 bases at V and 4 bases at J, with 12 bases between. The CDR3 covers 15 residues. The DNA of the CDR3 is TGTGCTAGTGGTTTGAGGGGCTTAGACGGAAACACCATATATTTT. Protein product: CASGLRGLDGNTIYF.

The chain has TRBV2 and TRBJ1-4, with D possibly matching TRBD1 (6 bases). This CDR3 spans 12 amino acids. The V gene lost 6 bases and the J gene lost 10 bases, with 12 bases spanning the gap. CDR1 SNHLY and CDR2 FYNNEI come from the germline V gene. The DNA of the CDR3 is TGTGCCAGCAGCGCGGTGACAGGAAAACTGTTTTTT. This sequence encodes CASSAVTGKLFF. Using reference TRBV2 and TRBJ1-4 for the parts outside the CDR3, the full variable domain is EPEVTQTPSHQVTQMGQEVILRCVPISNHLYFYWYRQILGQKVEFLVSFYNNEISEKSEIFDDQFSVERPDGSNFTLKIRSTKLEDSAMYFCASSAVTGKLFFGSGTQLSVL.

This rearrangement joins TRBV28 to TRBJ1-5; D gene unclear. The CDR3 is 16 amino acids. Trimming removed 3 bases from V and 0 bases from J, with 12 bases in between. Germline V gives CDR1 MDHEN, CDR2 SYDVKM. CDR3 sequence (DNA): TGTGCCAGCAGTTTTGTCCAGGTTTATAGCAATCAGCCCCAGCATTTT. Amino acid sequence: CASSFVQVYSNQPQHF. Supplemented by reference TRBV28 and TRBJ1-5, the full variable domain reads DVKVTQSSRYLVKRTGEKVFLECVQDMDHENMFWYRQDPGLGLRLIYFSYDVKMKEKGDIPEGYSVSREKKERFSLILESASTNQTSMYLCASSFVQVYSNQPQHFGDGTRLSIL.